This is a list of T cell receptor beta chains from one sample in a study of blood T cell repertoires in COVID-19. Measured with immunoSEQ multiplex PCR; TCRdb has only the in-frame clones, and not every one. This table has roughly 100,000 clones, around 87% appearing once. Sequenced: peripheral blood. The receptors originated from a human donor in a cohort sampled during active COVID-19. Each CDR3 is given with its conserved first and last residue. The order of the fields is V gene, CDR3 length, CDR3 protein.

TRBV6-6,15,CASSSATGGDYGYTF
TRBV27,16,CASSLLGGFSGNTIYF
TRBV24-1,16,CATSDADLAGNNEQFF
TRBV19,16,CASSSPDRASNQPQHF
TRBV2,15,CASTGTGGSGNTIYF
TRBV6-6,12,CASSVPPISLHF
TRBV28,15,CASIVGTGAGNTIYF
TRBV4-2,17,CASSQDVVGTAVYEQYF
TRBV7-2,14,CASSLNGGNYEQYF
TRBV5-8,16,CASSLGAGRSYNEQFF
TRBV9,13,CASSVSLRGKLFF
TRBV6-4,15,CASGEEDRIWREQYF
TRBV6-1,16,CASSASGGAYTGELFF
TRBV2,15,CASSINRGRQETQYF
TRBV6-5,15,CASRKDSSTNEKLFF
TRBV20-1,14,CSASGGETNYGYTF
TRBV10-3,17,CAISDGLMQTSGNTIYF
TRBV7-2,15,CASSLGGTGGKTQYF
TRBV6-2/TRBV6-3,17,CASSFYPPETPSGELFF
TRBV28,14,CASGIQGNTGELFF
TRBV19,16,CATRPALGEGGYEQYF
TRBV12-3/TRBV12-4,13,CASSLAENQPQHF
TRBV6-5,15,CASSFRQGVGTEAFF
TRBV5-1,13,CASPSAGADTIYF
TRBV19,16,CASSESGYRKNQPQHF
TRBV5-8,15,CASSRGGASNQPQHF
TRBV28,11,CASSWEDTQYF
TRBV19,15,CASSIVRTGGPEAFF
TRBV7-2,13,CASSLATGNGYTF
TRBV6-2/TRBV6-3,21,CASSYAGLAGTSKSSYNEQFF
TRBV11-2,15,CASSAQTGGGSPLHF
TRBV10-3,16,CAISESGDRGVHGYTF
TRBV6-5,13,CASSYFENEKLFF
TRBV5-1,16,CASSFSGGVAGTEAFF
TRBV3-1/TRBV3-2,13,CASSLQGNTEAFF
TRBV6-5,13,CASSVLGNTEAFF
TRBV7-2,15,CASSLSRGSTGELFF
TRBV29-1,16,CSVEDGVGQGTGELFF
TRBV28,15,CASSPGGQGTYGYTF
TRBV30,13,CAWNPGLLNEQFF
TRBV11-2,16,CASSSRRRGVTDTQYF
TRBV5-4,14,CASSFVERASEQYF
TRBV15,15,CATSRVILPQETQYF
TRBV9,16,CASSGDRDRPGNGYTF
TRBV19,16,CASSQGTGTTNEKLFF
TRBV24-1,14,CATSDRADGREQFF
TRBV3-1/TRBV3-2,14,CASSPGLLDYGYTF